This entry lists 21 T cell receptor beta chains sequenced from one sample in a study of blood T cell repertoires in COVID-19 (dated by TCRdb to the early 2020s). Preparation of the library involved the immunoSEQ multiplex PCR assay. As stored in TCRdb, this immuneACCESS dataset retains in-frame rearrangements with V and J assigned. A fraction of the clones does not appear; measured against another copy, unresolved V genes explain less than half of the discrepancy, and the remainder lacks a known reason. This sample holds roughly 75,000 clones; less than 90% were observed only once. The ten largest clones add up to 10% to 15% of the sample. The specimen sequenced was peripheral blood. Every receptor here comes from a man in his forties or fifties with COVID-19, enrolled during active disease.

The chain links TRBV5-1 to TRBJ2-1, with 10 bases identical to TRBD1. With 0 bases clipped from V and 8 bases from J, the junction kept 8 bases outside the gene matches. This CDR3 has 16 amino acids. The germline V gene encodes CDR1 SGHRS and CDR2 YFSETQ. The CDR3 DNA reads as TGCGCCAGCAGCTTGGGCAGGACAGGGGGATACGATGAGCAGTTCTTC. Translated, it gives CASSLGRTGGYDEQFF.

V gene TRBV29-1 combines with J gene TRBJ2-1; 11 bases map to TRBD2. After removal of 5 bases from V and 1 base from J, the junction contained 10 bases not matched to a gene. Germline lookup yields CDR1 SQVTM and CDR2 ANQGSEA. The CDR3 loop spans 17 amino acids. CDR3 nucleotide sequence: TGCAGCGTTAAGAGTAGCGGGAGGGCCGGGTCCTACAATGAGCAGTTCTTC. It encodes CSVKSSGRAGSYNEQFF.

The rearrangement joins TRBV3-1 (or the pseudogene TRBV3-2) to TRBJ2-7; 10 nucleotides agree with TRBD2. With V trimmed by 2 bases and J by 7 bases, 8 bases remained unmatched. From germline, CDR1 is LGHDT and CDR2 YNNKEL (reference sequence). The CDR3 has 15 residues. CDR3 sequence: CASSQKAGGPGEQYF. The CDR3 nucleotides read TGTGCCAGCAGCCAAAAAGCGGGAGGGCCGGGGGAGCAGTACTTC.

This clone appeared once. The CDR3 DNA reads as TGCGCCAGCAGCTTTAGCGGGAAGAACACCGGGGAGCTGTTTTTT. It specifies CASSFSGKNTGELFF. J is TRBJ2-2 and V is TRBV5-1; 8 bases agree with TRBD2. Germline V gene lookup returns CDR1 SGHRS and CDR2 YFSETQ. V gave up 2 bases and J gave up 1 base; unmatched junction bases: 1. CDR3 length: 15 residues. The full variable domain, in which reference TRBV5-1 and TRBJ2-2 provide the parts outside the CDR3, is KAGVTQTPRYLIKTRGQQVTLSCSPISGHRSVSWYQQTPGQGLQFLFEYFSETQRNKGNFPGRFSGRQFSNSRSEMNVSTLELGDSALYLCASSFSGKNTGELFFGEGSRLTVL.

Only a few counts were recorded for this clone. V and J are TRBV6-5 and TRBJ1-4; a possible D gene is TRBD1 (5 bases). This CDR3 is built from 14 residues. In germline, CDR1 is MNHEY, CDR2 SVGAGI. Between the trimmed V and J ends, which lost 4 bases and 0 bases, there was a span of 6 bases. Here the CDR3 reads CASSSRATNEKLFF. Here the CDR3 DNA reads TGTGCCAGCAGTTCCAGGGCAACTAATGAAAAACTGTTTTTT.

The chain carries TRBV5-1 and TRBJ1-2; TRBD1 is a possible D gene (5 bases). The CDR3 is 13 residues long. V dropped 4 bases and J dropped 7 bases, with 14 bases sitting between them. Germline CDR1 is SGHRS and CDR2 is YFSETQ. The CDR3 DNA reads as TGCGCCAGCAGCCAAGATGGGGGGATTGGCTACACCTTC. It specifies CASSQDGGIGYTF.

The genes are TRBV7-2 and TRBJ2-7, with 8 bases identical to TRBD1. The V gene end was trimmed by 4 bases and the J gene end by 0 bases; junction bases not matched to a gene: 5. The CDR3 is 15 amino acids. The germline V gene encodes CDR1 SGHTA and CDR2 FQGNSA. CDR3 residues: CASSSAGQGSYEQYF. In DNA, the CDR3 is TGTGCCAGCAGCTCCGCCGGACAGGGCTCCTACGAGCAGTACTTC.

V usage is TRBV3-1 (or the pseudogene TRBV3-2) and J usage is TRBJ2-7, with 7 bases lining up with TRBD1. Looked up from germline, CDR1 is LGHDT and CDR2 is YNNKEL (reference sequence). The length of the CDR3 is 14 residues. V shed 1 base, J shed 6 bases, and the junction held 6 bases outside the gene matches. CDR3 in DNA: TGTGCCAGCAGCCAAGGACAGGGTCCGGGCGAGCAGTACTTC. Translation: CASSQGQGPGEQYF.

This clone was observed a handful of times. The CDR3 coding sequence is TGCAGTGCTAGTATTTCCGCTGGAAACACCATATATTTT. It yields the protein CSASISAGNTIYF. This chain uses TRBV20-1 with TRBJ1-3; D not resolved. The germline V and J ends were trimmed by 3 bases and 2 bases, with 8 bases remaining between them. The length of the CDR3 is 13 residues. CDR1 and CDR2 (germline): DFQATT, SNEGSKA (reference sequence).

This clone was picked up one time. J is TRBJ2-1 and V is TRBV7-9; TRBD2 matches at 8 bases. Germline values: CDR1 SEHNR, CDR2 FQNEAQ (reference sequence). The CDR3 loop spans 13 amino acids. Trimming at V came to 9 bases and at J to 9 bases, leaving 10 bases not matched to a gene. The CDR3 nucleotides are TGTGCCAGTAGTTCGGGAGGGGGGGTTGAGCAGTTCTTC. It specifies CASSSGGGVEQFF.

The CDR3 bases are TGTGCCAGCAGCCCGGGGGGCCCGGGAGAGACCCAGTACTTC. Its protein is CASSPGGPGETQYF. J is TRBJ2-5 and V is TRBV9, with a weak D call TRBD2 (7 bases). From germline, CDR1 is SGDLS and CDR2 YYNGEE. The V gene lost 4 bases and the J gene lost 4 bases, with 14 bases spanning the gap. CDR3 length equals 14 residues. The variable domain in full, with the rest retrieved from reference TRBV9 and TRBJ2-5, is DSGVTQTPKHLITATGQRVTLRCSPRSGDLSVYWYQQSLDQGLQFLIQYYNGEERAKGNILERFSAQQFPDLHSELNLSSLELGDSALYFCASSPGGPGETQYFGPGTRLLVL.

CDR3 nucleotides: TGTGCCAGCAGCAAGACAGGGGAGTTTGATGGCTACACCTTC. It is translated as CASSKTGEFDGYTF. This chain joins TRBV5-6 and TRBJ1-2; 8 bases line up with TRBD1. The germline V gene encodes CDR1 SGHDT and CDR2 YYEEEE. The CDR3 length is 14 residues. The junction had 8 bases not matched to a gene; V was cut back by 4 bases and J by 6 bases.

This chain joins TRBV19 and TRBJ2-3, with D possibly TRBD2 on 6 matching bases. V was shortened by 3 bases and J by 3 bases, with 13 bases between the two germline ends. The CDR3 is made up of 15 amino acids. Germline V gives CDR1 LNHDA, CDR2 SQIVND (reference sequence). The CDR3 loop reads CASSIGGVSTDTQYF. The CDR3 nucleotides read TGTGCCAGTAGTATTGGAGGGGTGTCAACAGATACGCAGTATTTT.

This clone appeared a single time. V usage is TRBV27 and J usage is TRBJ1-1; D is unclear. The CDR3 runs 13 residues. Per germline, CDR1 MNHEY and CDR2 SMNVEV (reference sequence). Trimming removed 6 bases from V and 0 bases from J, with 8 bases in between. CDR3 sequence: CASRLGLNTEAFF. CDR3 DNA: TGTGCCAGCAGATTAGGCCTGAACACTGAAGCTTTCTTT.

This chain joins TRBV5-6 and TRBJ2-7; tentatively, D is TRBD1 (5 bases). V was trimmed by 1 base and J by 6 bases, leaving 8 bases between them. In germline, CDR1 is SGHDT, CDR2 YYEEEE. CDR3 length equals 12 residues. The CDR3 DNA follows: TGTGCCAGCAGCTTGAGGGGCGGCGAGCAGTACTTC. Protein product: CASSLRGGEQYF.

This clone is medium-sized (0.01 to 0.1%) within its sample. The chain has TRBV27 and TRBJ2-5; 7 bases line up with TRBD2. V gave up 4 bases and J gave up 3 bases; unmatched junction bases: 2. Germline V CDR1 and CDR2: MNHEY, SMNVEV (reference sequence). The CDR3 runs to 13 residues. DNA of the CDR3: TGTGCCAGCAGTTCCCTAGCGGAAGAGACCCAGTACTTC. It encodes CASSSLAEETQYF.

This rearrangement joins TRBV7-8 to TRBJ1-3; D possibly corresponds to TRBD1 (5 bases). This CDR3 contains 16 residues. V was clipped by 2 bases and J by 0 bases, with 11 bases between them. Germline V gene data show CDR1 as SGHVS and CDR2 as FQNEAQ. The CDR3 DNA reads TGTGCCAGCAGCTTATCGGGACTCATCTCTGGAAACACCATATATTTT. The encoded protein is CASSLSGLISGNTIYF.

This chain uses TRBV4-1 with TRBJ2-2, with 10 positions matching TRBD2. In germline, CDR1 is MGHRA, CDR2 YSYEKL. The CDR3 contains 16 residues. The J segment lost 5 bases and the V segment lost 0 bases, leaving 3 bases of the junction unmatched. Written as DNA, the CDR3 is TGCGCCAGCAGCCAAGATCTGACTAGCGGGACCGGGGAGCTGTTTTTT. It specifies CASSQDLTSGTGELFF.

This sequence joins TRBV28 and TRBJ1-1; D is ambiguous. There are 13 residues in the CDR3. V shed 6 bases and J shed 7 bases, with 15 bases lying between them. CDR1 and CDR2 (germline): MDHEN, SYDVKM. The CDR3 nucleotides read TGTGCCAGCAGCCCCGGGAGCGGCTATGAAGCTTTCTTT. Translated: CASSPGSGYEAFF.

The V gene is TRBV19, the J gene TRBJ2-5, with 10 bases lining up with TRBD1. CDR1 is LNHDA, CDR2 SQIVND, per germline (reference sequence). V was pared by 3 bases and J by 1 base, with 8 bases of the junction left unmatched. The CDR3 contains 17 residues. CDR3 region: CASSMVRDRGGQETQYF. In DNA, the CDR3 is TGTGCCAGTAGTATGGTCCGGGACAGGGGCGGCCAAGAGACCCAGTACTTC.

This clone came up once. This sequence joins TRBV3-1 (or the pseudogene TRBV3-2) and TRBJ2-1; tentative D call: TRBD2 (5 bases). The CDR3 runs to 16 residues. Germline CDR1 is LGHDT and CDR2 is YNNKEL (reference sequence). V dropped 2 bases and J dropped 0 bases, with 11 bases sitting between them. CDR3: CASSQRRGSSYNEQFF. CDR3 sequence (DNA): TGTGCCAGCAGCCAACGACGGGGATCCTCCTACAATGAGCAGTTCTTC.